This entry lists 28 T cell receptor beta chains sequenced from one sample in a study of neoadjuvant nivolumab and ipilimumab in lung cancer (dated by TCRdb to about 2020). The library was obtained by the immunoSEQ multiplex PCR assay. This immuneACCESS table, as held by TCRdb, lists in-frame sequences with V and J called but not all clones. Of the missing ones, under half trace to an unresolved V gene in checked studies; the others have no known cause. The sample includes 30,000 or so clones, with roughly 90% observed a single time. Jointly, the top ten make up approximately 2.1% of the sample. The sample's time point, from its label and the paper: at surgical resection after neoadjuvant nivolumab +/- ipilimumab. Sequences were derived from peripheral blood, sampled after neoadjuvant nivolumab, alone or with ipilimumab, at or shortly before surgery. Every receptor here comes from an adult with non-small cell lung cancer.

This rearrangement joins TRBV11-1 to TRBJ2-3; 12 bases agree with TRBD2. V lost 4 bases, J lost 4 bases, and 3 bases stayed unmatched. The length of the CDR3 is 15 residues. Germline CDR1 and CDR2: SGHAT and FQDESV (reference sequence). The CDR3 sequence is CASSSSGRASDTQYF. CDR3 nucleotide sequence: TGTGCCAGCAGCTCTAGCGGGAGGGCTTCAGATACGCAGTATTTT.

This chain's CDR3 is CASSSTGGFSDTQYF. The CDR3 bases are TGTGCCAGCAGTTCGACAGGGGGCTTCTCAGATACGCAGTATTTT. The rearrangement uses TRBV6-1 and TRBJ2-3; 10 nucleotides line up with TRBD1. This CDR3 is 15 amino acids long. Losses at the gene ends were 5 bases for V and 4 bases for J; bases not matched to a gene: 6. In germline, CDR1 is MNHNS, CDR2 SASEGT.

V and J are TRBV6-1 and TRBJ2-5, with unresolved D. CDR1 is MNHNS and CDR2 is SASEGT in the germline V gene. This CDR3 has 14 residues. Trimming removed 4 bases from V and 5 bases from J, with 14 bases in between. CDR3 DNA: TGTGCCAGCAGTGCCCTGGTTGAGAGTGAGACCCAGTACTTC. This gives the protein CASSALVESETQYF.

V gene TRBV7-9 combines with J gene TRBJ1-2; D gene uncertain. CDR1 is SEHNR and CDR2 is FQNEAQ in the germline V gene (reference sequence). V lost 4 bases and J lost 2, with 23 bases in between. CDR3 size: 18 residues. The CDR3 is CASSSTIHFFRENYGYTF. The CDR3 DNA is TGTGCCAGCAGCTCCACCATCCACTTTTTCCGGGAAAACTATGGCTACACCTTC. Combining the CDR3 with reference TRBV7-9 and TRBJ1-2 gives the whole variable domain DTGVSQNPRHKITKRGQNVTFRCDPISEHNRLYWYRQTLGQGPEFLTYFQNEAQLEKSRLLSDRFSAERPKGSFSTLEIQRTEQGDSAMYLCASSSTIHFFRENYGYTFGSGTRLTVV.

The chain recombines TRBV5-1 with TRBJ1-2; D not certain. CDR3 length equals 12 residues. The germline V and J ends were trimmed by 2 bases and 4 bases, with 6 bases remaining between them. The germline V gene has CDR1 SGHRS and CDR2 YFSETQ. CDR3 protein: CASSLNRYGYTF. As DNA, the CDR3 is TGCGCCAGCAGCTTAAACCGCTATGGCTACACCTTC.

The V call is TRBV2, the J call TRBJ2-2; D is perhaps TRBD2 (6 bases). CDR3 length: 13 residues. Trimming removed 6 bases from V and 7 bases from J, with 12 bases in between. From germline, CDR1 is SNHLY and CDR2 FYNNEI. The CDR3, as DNA: TGTGCCAGCAGGGCCGGGAGAAACGGGGAGCTGTTTTTT. Translation gives CASRAGRNGELFF.

This clone has just one count. The rearrangement links TRBV7-9 to TRBJ2-4; the match to TRBD1 covers 7 bases. This CDR3 has 14 amino acids. CDR1 SEHNR and CDR2 FQNEAQ come from the germline V gene (reference sequence). J gave up 7 bases and V 1 base, and 4 bases lay outside the gene matches. CDR3 bases: TGTGCCAGCAGCTTAGGAGCGACAGGGAACATTCAGTACTTC. Protein product: CASSLGATGNIQYF. The full variable domain, completed using reference TRBV7-9 and TRBJ2-4, is DTGVSQNPRHKITKRGQNVTFRCDPISEHNRLYWYRQTLGQGPEFLTYFQNEAQLEKSRLLSDRFSAERPKGSFSTLEIQRTEQGDSAMYLCASSLGATGNIQYFGAGTRLSVL.

The chain couples TRBV6-5 to TRBJ2-2, with no clear D. This CDR3 has 16 amino acids. V lost 0 bases and J 0 bases, leaving 8 bases between the germline ends. Germline assignment: CDR1 MNHEY and CDR2 SVGAGI. Here the CDR3 reads CASSYSPASNTGELFF. The CDR3 DNA is TGTGCCAGCAGTTACTCCCCAGCGTCGAACACCGGGGAGCTGTTTTTT.

The V call is TRBV7-9, the J call TRBJ2-2; D unclear. Germline V gives CDR1 SEHNR, CDR2 FQNEAQ (reference sequence). V dropped 4 bases and J dropped 2 bases, with 5 bases sitting between them. The CDR3 loop spans 13 amino acids. The CDR3 is CASSSVNTGELFF. CDR3 in DNA: TGTGCCAGCAGCTCGGTTAACACCGGGGAGCTGTTTTTT.

The chain carries TRBV2 and TRBJ1-1, with a possible D match to TRBD1 (5 bases). This CDR3 is 15 amino acids long. V shed 1 base and J shed 2 bases, with 11 bases lying between them. Germline CDR1 and CDR2: SNHLY and FYNNEI. The CDR3 spells CASSEEGGENTEAFF. The CDR3 region has the DNA TGTGCCAGCAGTGAAGAGGGAGGGGAAAACACTGAAGCTTTCTTT.

This chain links TRBV5-1 with TRBJ2-3; tentative D call: TRBD2 (5 bases). The V end lost 1 base, the J end lost 0 bases, and 12 bases lay between the germline ends. Germline assignment: CDR1 SGHRS and CDR2 YFSETQ. This CDR3 is 16 amino acids long. The CDR3 DNA follows: TGCGCCAGCAGCTTGAGCGGCGGCAAAAGCACAGATACGCAGTATTTT. Residues: CASSLSGGKSTDTQYF.

CDR3 residues: CASSRTSSGNTIYF. The CDR3 DNA follows: TGTGCCAGCAGCCGGACTTCCTCTGGAAACACCATATATTTT. The V and J genes are TRBV14 and TRBJ1-3, with no clear D. Per germline, CDR1 SGHDN and CDR2 FVKESK. Trimming left V 4 bases short and J 0 bases short, with 7 bases between. This CDR3 has 14 residues.

The chain joins TRBV4-1 to TRBJ2-2, with D perhaps matching TRBD2 (6 bases). Germline assignment: CDR1 MGHRA and CDR2 YSYEKL. V lost 4 bases, J lost 3 bases, and 21 bases lay in between. This CDR3 comprises 18 residues. This CDR3 reads CASSLRLVWGEDTGELFF. The CDR3 coding sequence is TGCGCCAGCAGCCTTAGGCTCGTGTGGGGGGAGGACACCGGGGAGCTGTTTTTT.

The gene calls are TRBV4-2 and TRBJ2-3, with D perhaps assigned TRBD1 or TRBD2 (5 bases each). V was pared by 0 bases and J by 4 bases, with 14 bases between. The CDR3 sequence is 16 residues long. CDR1 is LGHNA and CDR2 is YNFKEQ in the germline V gene. CDR3 sequence: CASSQDGTPGPDTQYF. The CDR3 nucleotides are TGTGCCAGCAGCCAAGATGGGACCCCGGGACCAGATACGCAGTATTTT.

V gene TRBV6-6 combines with J gene TRBJ1-2, with 9 positions matching TRBD1. Per the germline V gene, CDR1 is MNHNY and CDR2 is SVGAGI (reference sequence). This CDR3 spans 16 amino acids. Unmatched junction bases numbered 16, after V lost 6 bases and J lost 8 bases. CDR3: CASRDSSRTGEHGYTF. In DNA form, the CDR3 reads TGTGCCAGCAGGGATTCCAGCAGGACAGGGGAACACGGCTACACCTTC.

The V gene is TRBV7-9, the J gene TRBJ1-4; D is ambiguous. The CDR3 has 15 residues. V was trimmed by 1 base and J by 2 bases, leaving 8 bases between them. The germline V gene has CDR1 SEHNR and CDR2 FQNEAQ (reference sequence). CDR3 DNA sequence: TGTGCCAGCAGCTTAGACGTAGGGACTAATGAAAAACTGTTTTTT. It codes for CASSLDVGTNEKLFF.

The rearrangement uses TRBV7-9 and TRBJ1-2, with a possible D match to TRBD1 (5 bases). Trimming pared 2 bases from V and 7 bases from J, leaving 11 bases between. The CDR3 has 13 amino acids. The V gene's germline CDR1 is SEHNR and CDR2 FQNEAQ (reference sequence). The CDR3 region is CASSLRQGRGYTF. The DNA of the CDR3 is TGTGCCAGCAGCTTAAGGCAGGGTCGTGGCTACACCTTC.

This rearrangement joins TRBV6-1 to TRBJ2-5; 11 nucleotides line up with TRBD2. J was trimmed by 0 bases and V by 8 bases; bases with no gene match: 5. Germline loops: CDR1 MNHNS, CDR2 SASEGT. There are 15 residues in the CDR3. The CDR3 is CASRPSGRYQETQYF. The CDR3, as DNA: TGTGCCAGCCGACCTAGCGGGAGGTACCAAGAGACCCAGTACTTC.

V and J are TRBV10-3 and TRBJ2-7; 9 nucleotides align to TRBD2. CDR1 is ENHRY, CDR2 SYGVKD, per germline. This CDR3 spans 14 amino acids. J was trimmed by 2 bases and V by 6 bases; bases with no gene match: 5. Written as DNA, the CDR3 is TGTGCCATCAGGGCGGGAGGGACCACCTACGAGCAGTACTTC. Its translation is CAIRAGGTTYEQYF.

The rearrangement joins TRBV5-1 to TRBJ2-1, with 11 bases matching TRBD2. Looked up from germline, CDR1 is SGHRS and CDR2 is YFSETQ. CDR3 length: 14 amino acids. Trimming at V came to 2 bases and at J to 8 bases, leaving 3 bases not matched to a gene. CDR3 bases: TGCGCCAGCAGCTTTAGCGGGAGGGCCGATGAGCAGTTCTTC. Its protein is CASSFSGRADEQFF.

A single count supports this clone. The chain joins TRBV28 to TRBJ1-1; D gene uncertain. Trimming pared 6 bases from V and 10 bases from J, leaving 12 bases between. The germline V gene encodes CDR1 MDHEN and CDR2 SYDVKM. CDR3 size: 11 residues. This CDR3 reads CASSYDIRAFF. In DNA, the CDR3 is TGTGCCAGCAGCTACGACATCCGAGCTTTCTTT.

DNA of the CDR3: TGCGCCAGCAGCCTGAGGGGACAGGGGGATGGCTACACCTTC. Translation gives CASSLRGQGDGYTF. J is TRBJ1-2 and V is TRBV5-1; 11 bases align to TRBD1. The CDR3 spans 14 residues. After removal of 4 bases from V and 6 bases from J, the junction contained 5 bases not matched to a gene. CDR1 is SGHRS, CDR2 YFSETQ, per germline.

This clone was seen once. The chain recombines TRBV7-3 with TRBJ1-5; D gene ambiguous. CDR1 and CDR2 (germline): SGHTA, FQGTGA. V lost 1 base and J 3 bases, leaving 4 bases between the germline ends. This CDR3 is 13 amino acids long. The CDR3, as DNA: TGTGCCAGCAGCTTAATGACCAATCAGCCCCAGCATTTT. Encoded protein: CASSLMTNQPQHF.

This chain uses TRBV10-1 with TRBJ1-3; weak D call: TRBD1 (6 bases). With 5 bases removed from V and 4 bases from J, the gap between germline ends came to 9 bases. Germline V lookup: CDR1 WNHNN, CDR2 SYGVQD (reference sequence). The CDR3 contains 13 residues. CDR3 amino acids: CASSTGSGNTIYF. The CDR3 DNA is TGCGCCAGCAGTACAGGGTCAGGAAACACCATATATTTT.

This clone was detected only once. The rearrangement joins TRBV10-3 to TRBJ2-3, with 10 bases identical to TRBD2. Germline V lookup: CDR1 ENHRY, CDR2 SYGVKD. V was clipped by 5 bases and J by 0 bases; unmatched bases: 5. The CDR3 runs to 16 residues. CDR3 region: CAISPGLAFSTDTQYF. For the CDR3, the DNA is TGTGCCATCAGTCCGGGACTAGCGTTCAGCACAGATACGCAGTATTTT.

This clone was counted once. The chain employs TRBV7-3 and TRBJ2-3, with 9 bases matching TRBD2. Unmatched junction bases numbered 5, after V lost 2 bases and J lost 2 bases. The CDR3 runs to 16 residues. Germline CDR1 SGHTA, CDR2 FQGTGA. The CDR3 here is CASSLQASGDTDTQYF. The CDR3 DNA follows: TGTGCCAGCAGCTTACAGGCTAGCGGGGACACAGATACGCAGTATTTT.

The rearrangement uses TRBV10-3 and TRBJ2-7, with a possible D match to TRBD2 (6 bases). Trimming stripped 3 bases from V and 0 bases from J, with 12 bases between. Per the germline V gene, CDR1 is ENHRY and CDR2 is SYGVKD. CDR3 length: 15 amino acids. The CDR3 DNA sequence: TGTGCCATCAGTGATAGTGGAGGGAGCTCCTACGAGCAGTACTTC. Its protein is CAISDSGGSSYEQYF.

J is TRBJ2-7 and V is TRBV5-8; D might be TRBD1 (6 bases). Trimming shortened V by 0 bases and J by 4 bases, and 11 bases separated the two germline ends. The CDR3 contains 14 residues. Germline loops: CDR1 SGHTS, CDR2 YDEGEE. The CDR3 is CASSLVVRGYEQYF. The CDR3 nucleotides read TGTGCCAGCAGCTTGGTAGTCAGGGGTTACGAGCAGTACTTC.